Included here is one TCR beta chain sequence, with context. The clone's antigen remains unknown. The sample holds no much larger clone one base away, and base qualities are not on file. Its CDR3 holds 14 amino acids, cysteine through phenylalanine. The DNA shown is the 42-base CDR3, in frame from base 1. The V end gives up 5 bases and the J end 7 bases, leaving 14 bases in the junction not matched to a gene. CDR1 and CDR2, looked up from the germline V gene, are SQVTM and ANQGSEA. A FACSAria II was used to sort memory CD4+ T cells, defined as single viable CD3+CD4+CD8-CD45RO+ cells. To determine CMV serostatus, a Roche Elecsys assay was used that detects serum IgG against CMV pp150, pp28, p38 and p52. Once the samples were thawed, total CD4+ T cells were enriched through positive selection using CD4 magnetic microbeads. The samples came from a different study that was designed specifically to examine the CD4+ T cell memory repertoire. Peripheral blood mononuclear cells were isolated and cryopreserved according to standard operating procedures, and serum was kept at -80 degrees C. The staining relied on CD3-PerCP (BW264/56), CD4-APC (RPA-T4), CD45RO-PE (UCHT1) and CD8-Pacific Orange (3B5) antibodies, and Sytox blue was used to exclude non-viable cells.

These data belong to a study of memory CD4+ T cells and cytomegalovirus serostatus (dated by TCRdb to between 2018 and 2020). Turning to the overall study: The cohort included around 35 healthy adults from Belgium, of whom 9 were CMV seropositive and roughly 24 were CMV seronegative. To replicate a published TCR-based CMV serostatus classifier, the study sequenced CD4+ memory TCRbeta repertoires from a Belgian cohort whose cytomegalovirus serostatus was known.

The Quick-DNA Microprep Kit was used to extract genomic DNA from the sorted cells. Amplification of TCRbeta DNA was done with the immunoSEQ hsTCRbeta kit, following the protocol from the manufacturer. TCRbeta libraries were sequenced on an Illumina MiSeq instrument. Under the source paper's analysis protocol: Removing out-of-frame sequences left 2,204,828 distinct TCRbeta sequences, an average of around 62,000 per individual. Two values were used to score each individual: the count of some 150 previously reported CMV-associated TCRbeta sequences and the total count of productive distinct TCRbeta sequences. A beta-binomial model was reimplemented in Python, and scikit-learn random forests with default parameters were trained on US cohort data. Classifier performance on the Belgian cohort was summarized as median AUC with percentile confidence intervals calculated over 10,000 bootstrap iterations. This immuneACCESS table, as held by TCRdb, lists in-frame sequences with V and J called but not all clones. Of the missing ones, under half trace to an unresolved V gene in checked studies; the others have no known cause. D and trimming were read from the DNA, whereas the V and J calls and clone size are those reported in that table. In all, the sample holds tens of thousands of clones, and more than 65% of those were seen once. The ten largest account for less than 2.5% of the sample.

The paper's findings and limits, for the study overall: The results were interpreted as suggesting that the CMV-associated TCR signature is mostly present in the CD4+ memory repertoire. Only CD4+CD45RO+ memory cells were sequenced, in contrast to the original study, which included naive and memory CD4+ and CD8+ populations. For predicting CMV serostatus, the median bootstrapped AUC was approximately 0.95 using the original framework and over 0.9 using a US-trained random forest. On the Belgian cohort, the classifier built on the original framework reached a median bootstrapped AUC of approximately 0.95, with a 95% CI of 0.76-1.00. Among the 160 or so previously reported CMV-associated TCRbeta sequences, 65 to 85 showed up in the CD4+ memory repertoires, with each one found in between one and five individuals.

This TCR was recovered from an adult in good health and CMV-seronegative. The source material was memory CD4+ T cells from blood. The chain joins TRBV29-1 to TRBJ2-7; 7 bases in the junction line up with TRBD1. The DNA is as follows: TGCAGCGTTTCCGGCCCACAGGGGTCGAGGGAGCAGTACTTC. Its protein is CSVSGPQGSREQYF.